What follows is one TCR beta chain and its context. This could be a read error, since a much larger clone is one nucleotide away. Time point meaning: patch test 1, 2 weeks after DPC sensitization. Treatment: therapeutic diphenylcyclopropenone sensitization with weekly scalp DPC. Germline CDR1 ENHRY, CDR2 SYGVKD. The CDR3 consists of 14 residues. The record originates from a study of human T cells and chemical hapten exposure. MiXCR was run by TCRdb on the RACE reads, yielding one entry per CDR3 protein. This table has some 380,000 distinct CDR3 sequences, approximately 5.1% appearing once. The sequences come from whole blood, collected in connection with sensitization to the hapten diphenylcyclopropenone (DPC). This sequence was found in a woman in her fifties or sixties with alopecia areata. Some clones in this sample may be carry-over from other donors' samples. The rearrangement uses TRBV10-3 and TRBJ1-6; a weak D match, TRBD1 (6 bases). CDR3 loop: CAISEGQINSPIHF. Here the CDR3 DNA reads TGTGCCATCAGTGAGGGACAGATTAATTCACCCATCCACTTT.